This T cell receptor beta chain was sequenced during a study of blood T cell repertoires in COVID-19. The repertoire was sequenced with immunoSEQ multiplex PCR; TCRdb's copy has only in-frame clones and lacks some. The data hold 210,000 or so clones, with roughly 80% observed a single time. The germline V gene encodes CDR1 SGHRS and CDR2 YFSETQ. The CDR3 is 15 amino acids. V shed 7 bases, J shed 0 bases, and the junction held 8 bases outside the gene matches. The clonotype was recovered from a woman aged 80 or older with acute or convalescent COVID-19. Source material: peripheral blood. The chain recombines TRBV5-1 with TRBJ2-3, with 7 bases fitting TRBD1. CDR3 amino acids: CASDRGQPSTDTQYF. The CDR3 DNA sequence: TGCGCCAGCGATCGGGGACAGCCTAGCACAGATACGCAGTATTTT.